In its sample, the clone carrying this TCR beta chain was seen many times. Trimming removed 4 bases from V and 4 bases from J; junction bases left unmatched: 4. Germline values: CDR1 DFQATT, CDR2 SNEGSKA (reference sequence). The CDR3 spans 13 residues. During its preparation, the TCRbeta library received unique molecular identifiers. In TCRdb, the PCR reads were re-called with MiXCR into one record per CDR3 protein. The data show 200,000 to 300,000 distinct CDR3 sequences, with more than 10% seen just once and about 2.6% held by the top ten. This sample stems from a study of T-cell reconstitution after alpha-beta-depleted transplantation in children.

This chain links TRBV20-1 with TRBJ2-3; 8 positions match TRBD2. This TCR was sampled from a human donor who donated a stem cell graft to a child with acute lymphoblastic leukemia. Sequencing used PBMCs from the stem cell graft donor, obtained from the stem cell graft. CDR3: CSAKTGGPDTQYF. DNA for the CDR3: TGCAGTGCTAAGACGGGGGGGCCAGATACGCAGTATTTT.